What follows are 13 T cell receptor beta chains derived from one specimen sequenced in a study of blood T cell dynamics during melanoma immunotherapy (dated by TCRdb to 2018 to 2021). The label giving this sample's time point can be read as: week 3, after first cycle of checkpoint inhibitor. Library creation used the immunoSEQ multiplex PCR assay. TCRdb holds this immuneACCESS table with in-frame rearrangements only. Some clones are missing; in checked studies, unresolved V genes explain under half, and the rest has no known cause. Here the sample has roughly 6,000 clones; 75% to 90% occur a single time. Clones ranked in the top ten supply approximately 33% of the sample. The sequencing here drew on blood, taken from a patient treated with checkpoint blockade. These TCRs come from a human donor with melanoma. Some clones in this sample may be carry-over from other donors' samples.

This clone has only one observation. This chain uses TRBV23-1 with TRBJ1-1; possible D gene TRBD1, 5 bases. TRBV23-1 is labeled an ORF, and its function is uncertain. The CDR3 is made up of 14 amino acids. V was pared by 9 bases and J by 1 base, with 15 bases between. The CDR3 DNA is TGCGCCAGGGGGGGGTTTACACGGAACACTGAAGCTTTCTTT. It translates to CARGGFTRNTEAFF.

This clone was seen more than once but under ten times. The chain is built from TRBV7-3 and TRBJ2-3; 13 nucleotides align to TRBD2. Trimming at V came to 5 bases and at J to 4 bases, leaving 3 bases not matched to a gene. CDR1 is SGHTA and CDR2 is FQGTGA in the germline V gene. This CDR3 is built from 15 residues. CDR3 in amino acids: CASSRTSGRADTQYF. For the CDR3, the DNA is TGTGCCAGCAGCCGCACTAGCGGGAGGGCAGATACGCAGTATTTT.

The CDR3 region is CASSPNGHFTDTQYF. The CDR3 coding sequence is TGTGCCAGCTCACCAAATGGACACTTCACAGATACGCAGTATTTT. The chain links TRBV18 to TRBJ2-3, with D perhaps matching TRBD1 (5 bases). Trimming removed 2 bases from V and 2 bases from J, with 11 bases in between. Germline CDR1 and CDR2: KGHSH and LQKENI. The CDR3 has 15 amino acids.

The genes are TRBV6-5 and TRBJ2-3; a possible D gene is TRBD2 (6 bases). The V gene's germline CDR1 is MNHEY and CDR2 SVGAGI. The CDR3 totals 15 residues. V was shortened by 5 bases and J by 0 bases, with 12 bases between the two germline ends. The CDR3 DNA reads TGTGCCAGCAGTCGGACCGGGGGTAGCACAGATACGCAGTATTTT. Translating it yields CASSRTGGSTDTQYF.

The rearrangement uses TRBV10-3 and TRBJ1-2; a weak D match, TRBD1 (6 bases). The V end was cut by 3 bases, the J end by 7 bases, with 27 bases between. CDR3 size: 18 residues. Germline CDR1 and CDR2: ENHRY and SYGVKD. This CDR3 is CAISDRGGVGGGDSGYTF. The CDR3 DNA follows: TGTGCCATCAGTGATCGAGGAGGAGTCGGGGGGGGCGATTCTGGCTACACCTTC.

The chain carries TRBV6-6 and TRBJ1-5; D is unresolved. The CDR3 loop spans 13 amino acids. V lost 6 bases and J lost 4, with 10 bases in between. CDR1 is MNHNY, CDR2 SVGAGI, per germline (reference sequence). This CDR3 is CASRSTKNQPQHF. The CDR3 DNA reads as TGTGCCAGCAGAAGTACGAAGAATCAGCCCCAGCATTTT.

This clone was observed once. V and J are TRBV7-6 and TRBJ2-7; 10 nucleotides match TRBD1. Germline lookup yields CDR1 SGHVS and CDR2 FNYEAQ. V lost 5 bases and J lost 8; bases outside the gene matches: 12. The CDR3 extends over 15 amino acids. In DNA form, the CDR3 reads TGTGCCAGCAGCCAGTCCCGGGACAGGGGCCCGAAGCAGTACTTC. This encodes CASSQSRDRGPKQYF.

The chain carries TRBV6-5 and TRBJ2-7; possibly TRBD1 or TRBD2 for D (6 bases each). This CDR3 has 14 residues. V dropped 11 bases and J dropped 5 bases, with 22 bases sitting between them. The germline gives CDR1 MNHEY, CDR2 SVGAGI. The CDR3 DNA reads as TGTGCCGGCTCGGCCGGGGGCTCGGGGAACGAGCAGTACTTC. It translates to CAGSAGGSGNEQYF.

The J gene is TRBJ2-5, the V gene TRBV5-4; TRBD1 aligns across 9 bases. After removal of 5 bases from V and 5 bases from J, the junction contained 10 bases not matched to a gene. Per germline, CDR1 SGHNT and CDR2 YYREEE (reference sequence). CDR3 length: 15 amino acids. CDR3 sequence (DNA): TGTGCCAGCAGTCTGAGAGGACAGGGGATCGAGACCCAGTACTTC. This codes for CASSLRGQGIETQYF.

This clone was detected only a few times. This chain joins TRBV6-5 and TRBJ1-3; no clear D. V was pared by 10 bases and J by 0 bases, with 7 bases between. The CDR3 sequence is 12 residues long. Germline values: CDR1 MNHEY, CDR2 SVGAGI. DNA of the CDR3: TGTGCCACGGAATCCTCTGGAAACACCATATATTTT. Its protein is CATESSGNTIYF.

The chain couples TRBV5-5 to TRBJ1-5; D is unresolved. The CDR3 totals 15 residues. Trimming cost V 0 bases and J 0 bases, with 7 bases left between them. CDR1 and CDR2 from the germline V gene are SGHKS and YYEKEE (reference sequence). In nucleotides, the CDR3 is TGTGCCAGCAGCTTGGGAGGAGATAGCAATCAGCCCCAGCATTTT. It translates to CASSLGGDSNQPQHF.

This clone was seen just once. V is TRBV28 and J is TRBJ2-1; no reliable D call. CDR1 MDHEN and CDR2 SYDVKM come from the germline V gene. The CDR3 runs to 12 residues. The germline V and J ends were trimmed by 7 bases and 7 bases, with 11 bases remaining between them. CDR3 amino acids: CASTQRRNEQFF. The CDR3 DNA is TGTGCCAGCACCCAACGCCGAAATGAGCAGTTCTTC.

To note about this clone: A junction boundary mismatches the germline segment, possibly from a read error. The CDR3 reads CASNLPVGANTGELFF. The DNA for the CDR3 is TGTGCCAGCAACTTGCCGGTGGGCGCGAACACCGGGGAGCTGTTTTTT. The chain joins TRBV5-5 to TRBJ2-2; D gene uncertain. The CDR3 has 16 residues. Germline CDR1 SGHKS, CDR2 YYEKEE (reference sequence).